This is a list of T cell receptor beta chains from one sample in a study of PD-L1 blockade in urothelial cancer. TCRdb keeps only in-frame clones here, not all; method: immunoSEQ multiplex PCR. This sample has some 48,000 clones, with 70% to 90% found just once. This specimen was PBMCs, taken around atezolizumab (anti-PD-L1) treatment. These receptors originate from a man between 65 and 85 years old with urothelial cancer. CDR3s include the opening cysteine and the closing phenylalanine or tryptophan. A D gene is named only where the DNA matches it firmly. A clone size is listed for some rows: how often the clone was seen (once, few, many), or a class if it is expanded.

cdr3_nt cdr3_aa j_call d_call v_call clone_size
TGTGCCAGCAGCTTGGGGCAGATGAACACTGAAGCTTTCTTT CASSLGQMNTEAFF TRBJ1-1 . TRBV5-6 .
TGCGCCAGCAGCACTAGCGGTACTACCTACGAGCAGTACTTC CASSTSGTTYEQYF TRBJ2-7 TRBD2 TRBV5-1 .
TGTGCCAGCAGTGAGGTTCGGGGGTCCTATGGCTACACCTTC CASSEVRGSYGYTF TRBJ1-2 . TRBV2 .
TGTGCCTGGAGTAGGACTAGCGGGAGGCTGGATGAGCAGTTCTTC CAWSRTSGRLDEQFF TRBJ2-1 TRBD2 TRBV30 .
TGCGCCAGCAGCCTTTGGGCCAGGGATCTCAATGAGCAGTTCTTC CASSLWARDLNEQFF TRBJ2-1 . TRBV4-1 .
TGTGCCAGTTCGGGGGGGTGGGGGTGGAGCACTGAAGCTTTCTTT CASSGGWGWSTEAFF TRBJ1-1 . TRBV19 .
TGCAGCGTGTTAGCGGGAGGGCGGTTGGGGGAGCAGTACTTC CSVLAGGRLGEQYF TRBJ2-7 TRBD2 TRBV29-1 .
TGTGCCAGCAGTTACGGAAAAGGGGGCCACCAAGAGACCCAGTACTTC CASSYGKGGHQETQYF TRBJ2-5 TRBD1 TRBV6-5 .
TGTGCCAGCCTCCAGACATCTAACTATGGCTACACCTTC CASLQTSNYGYTF TRBJ1-2 . TRBV6-6 .
TGCGCCAGCAGCTTGAGCGGGGTCGCGAACACTGAAGCTTTCTTT CASSLSGVANTEAFF TRBJ1-1 . TRBV5-1 few
TGTGCCAGCAGCAAAGGACCGGAGCGACAGGGAGGTACTGAAGCTTTCTTT CASSKGPERQGGTEAFF TRBJ1-1 . TRBV21-1 .
TGCGCCAGCAGCCAAGATCCCCGGGACGGGAGGGGCAATGAGCAGTTCTTC CASSQDPRDGRGNEQFF TRBJ2-1 TRBD2 TRBV4-1 few
TGTGCCAGCAGCGTCGAGGGGGCCTACGAGCAGTACTTC CASSVEGAYEQYF TRBJ2-7 . TRBV9 few
TGTGCCAGCAGCGTACAGGGGGGCATGAACACTGAAGCTTTCTTT CASSVQGGMNTEAFF TRBJ1-1 TRBD1 TRBV9 .
TGCGCCAGCAGCCCGGGGACAGGGCATCAGCCCCAGCATTTT CASSPGTGHQPQHF TRBJ1-5 TRBD1 TRBV4-1 .
TGTGCCAGTAGTCCGGGACAGTTTAATGAAAAACTGTTTTTT CASSPGQFNEKLFF TRBJ1-4 TRBD1 TRBV19 .
TGTGCCAGCAGTTTCCACCCCCCGGGAGAGACCCAGTACTTC CASSFHPPGETQYF TRBJ2-5 . TRBV28 .
TGCGCCAGCAGCTTTGGACTAGCGGGGAGCGAGCAGTACTTC CASSFGLAGSEQYF TRBJ2-7 TRBD2 TRBV5-1 .
TGTGCCAGCAGCTCCCATTTGACAGCCAGCACAGATACGCAGTATTTT CASSSHLTASTDTQYF TRBJ2-3 . TRBV11-2 .
TGTGCCAGCAGCTTAGCGGGGCCCCTGGGAGAGACCCAGTACTTC CASSLAGPLGETQYF TRBJ2-5 TRBD2 TRBV5-8 .
TGTGCCTGGAGTGGGCCTAGCGTTACGCAGTATTTT CAWSGPSVTQYF TRBJ2-3 . TRBV30 .
TGTGCCAGTAGAGGGGGGGGCCTCTTAAAAATGTGGAACACTGAAGCTTTCTTT CASRGGGLLKMWNTEAFF TRBJ1-1 . TRBV19 .
TGTGCCAGTAGTTCCGTACAGGTCCTATATGGCTACACCTTC CASSSVQVLYGYTF TRBJ1-2 . TRBV19 .
TGTGCCAGCAGTTTGGTGATAGGACTAGCGGGACGGGGGAATGAGCAGTTCTTC CASSLVIGLAGRGNEQFF TRBJ2-1 TRBD2 TRBV28 .
TGTGCCAGCAGCTTAGGTGTCGATGAGCAGTTCTTC CASSLGVDEQFF TRBJ2-1 . TRBV7-9 .
TGTGCCATCAGTGGGGATCAGGGGGCGTTCAACAATGAGCAGTTCTTC CAISGDQGAFNNEQFF TRBJ2-1 TRBD1 TRBV10-3 once
TGTGCCAGCAGTGAAGAGGGGGCCTTAAGAGAAAAACTGTTTTTT CASSEEGALREKLFF TRBJ1-4 TRBD1 TRBV2 few
TGTGCCAGCAGTGAAGGCCAGATAGACAGGGGGAACACTGAAGCTTTCTTT CASSEGQIDRGNTEAFF TRBJ1-1 TRBD1 TRBV2 .
TGTGCCAGCAGTGATACGACAGGGGGATCCTACGAGCAGTACTTC CASSDTTGGSYEQYF TRBJ2-7 TRBD1 TRBV6-1 .
TGCGCCAGCAGCCAGGGACAGGCTCAAGAGACCCAGTACTTC CASSQGQAQETQYF TRBJ2-5 TRBD1 TRBV5-1 .
. CASSLWGQGTGELFF TRBJ2-2 . TRBV5-4 .
TGTGCCAGCTCACCCTCCGCCGGGACAGGGGGCACTGAAGCTTTCTTT CASSPSAGTGGTEAFF TRBJ1-1 TRBD1 TRBV18 .
TGTGCCATTTCCCGGAGGGAGGGAGAGTACGAGCAGTACTTC CAISRREGEYEQYF TRBJ2-7 TRBD2 TRBV10-3 .
TGTGCCAGCTCACCTCCCACGGGGATGGGGACTGAAGCTTTCTTT CASSPPTGMGTEAFF TRBJ1-1 . TRBV18 .
TGCGCCAGCAGTCAACCCCTACCCGGGACAGACAGATATAGCAATCAGCCCCAGCATTTT CASSQPLPGTDRYSNQPQHF TRBJ1-5 TRBD1 TRBV23-1 .
TGCGCCAGCAGCCAAGAAGCGGACCCGCGGAGCAATCAGCCCCAGCATTTT CASSQEADPRSNQPQHF TRBJ1-5 . TRBV4-1 .
TGTGCCAGCAAAGGCGGGGGGAATGAAAAACTGTTTTTT CASKGGGNEKLFF TRBJ1-4 . TRBV2 few
TGTGCCAGCGGCCGGGACACCGCTTTGGAAAAACTGTTTTTT CASGRDTALEKLFF TRBJ1-4 . TRBV6-5 .
TGCGCCAGCAGCCAGGACAGTCAGAGGGTTGAAGCTTTCTTT CASSQDSQRVEAFF TRBJ1-1 . TRBV5-1 .
TGCGCCAGCAGCTTGGCCGAGCGGGAGGGCCGTGAGCAGTTCTTC CASSLAEREGREQFF TRBJ2-1 TRBD2 TRBV5-1 .
TGTGCCAGCAGTGAAGTCAGGAGCAATCAGCCCCAGCATTTT CASSEVRSNQPQHF TRBJ1-5 . TRBV25-1 .
TGTGCCAGCTCACCCGGGGGGGGTGCTGAAGCTTTCTTT CASSPGGGAEAFF TRBJ1-1 . TRBV18 .
TGTGCCAGCAGTGATCTCGGGACTAGAACCGAGCAGTACTTC CASSDLGTRTEQYF TRBJ2-7 TRBD2 TRBV6-1 .
TGCGCCAGCAGCTTCAGACAGGTCGGGAATGAGCAGTTCTTC CASSFRQVGNEQFF TRBJ2-1 . TRBV5-1 .
TGTGCCAGCAGCTTATCAGGGGAGAACACTGAAGCTTTCTTT CASSLSGENTEAFF TRBJ1-1 . TRBV7-2 .
TGTGCCAGCAGCTTAACACTAGCTGTTACCTACGAGCAGTACTTC CASSLTLAVTYEQYF TRBJ2-7 . TRBV5-6 .
TGTGCCACTGCTGGGCTAGCTTCTGGCACCTACAATGAGCAGTTCTTC CATAGLASGTYNEQFF TRBJ2-1 . TRBV19 .
TGTGCCAGCAGCGGCGGCGGGACAGGGGTTGACAATGAGCAGTTCTTC CASSGGGTGVDNEQFF TRBJ2-1 TRBD1 TRBV9 .